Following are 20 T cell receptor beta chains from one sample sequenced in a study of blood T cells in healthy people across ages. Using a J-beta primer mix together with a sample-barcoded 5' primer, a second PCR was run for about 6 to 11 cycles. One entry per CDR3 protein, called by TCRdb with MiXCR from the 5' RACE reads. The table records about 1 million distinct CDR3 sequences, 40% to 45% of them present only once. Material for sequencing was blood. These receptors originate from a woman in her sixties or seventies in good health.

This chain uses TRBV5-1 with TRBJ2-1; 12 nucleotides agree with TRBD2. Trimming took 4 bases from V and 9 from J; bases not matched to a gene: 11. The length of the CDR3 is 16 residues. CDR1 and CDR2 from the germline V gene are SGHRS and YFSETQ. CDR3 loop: CASSLRLAGAAVEQFF. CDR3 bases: TGCGCCAGCAGCCTACGACTAGCGGGGGCAGCGGTTGAGCAGTTCTTC.

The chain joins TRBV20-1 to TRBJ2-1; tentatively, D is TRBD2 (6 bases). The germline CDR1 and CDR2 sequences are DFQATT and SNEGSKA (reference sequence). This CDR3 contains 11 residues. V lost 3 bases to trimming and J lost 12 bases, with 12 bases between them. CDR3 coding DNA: TGCAGTGCTAGGGACCGGGACTTGCAGTTCTTC. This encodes CSARDRDLQFF.

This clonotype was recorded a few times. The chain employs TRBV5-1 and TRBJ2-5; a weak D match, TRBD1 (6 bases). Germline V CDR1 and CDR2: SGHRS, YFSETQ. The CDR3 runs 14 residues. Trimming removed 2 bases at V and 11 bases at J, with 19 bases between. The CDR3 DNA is TGCGCCAGCAGCTTACAGGGTCTTAATCTGGAGCAGTACTTC. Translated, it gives CASSLQGLNLEQYF.

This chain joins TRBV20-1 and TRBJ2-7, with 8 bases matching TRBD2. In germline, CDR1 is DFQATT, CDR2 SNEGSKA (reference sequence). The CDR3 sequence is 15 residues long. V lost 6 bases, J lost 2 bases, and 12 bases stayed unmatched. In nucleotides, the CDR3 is TGCAGTGCGCCTAGGAGTAGCGGGACCCCCTACGAGCAGTACTTC. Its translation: CSAPRSSGTPYEQYF.

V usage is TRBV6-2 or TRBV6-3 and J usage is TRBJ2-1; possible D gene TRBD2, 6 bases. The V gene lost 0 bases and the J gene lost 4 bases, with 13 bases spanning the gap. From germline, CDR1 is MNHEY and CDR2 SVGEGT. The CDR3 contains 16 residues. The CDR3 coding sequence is TGTGCCAGCAGTTACTCACCGGGAGTGAGTTACAATGAGCAGTTCTTC. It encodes CASSYSPGVSYNEQFF.

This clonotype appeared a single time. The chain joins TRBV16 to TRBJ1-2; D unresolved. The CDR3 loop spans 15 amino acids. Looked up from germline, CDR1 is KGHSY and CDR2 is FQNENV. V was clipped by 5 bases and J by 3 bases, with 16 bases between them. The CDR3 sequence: CASSSRQGRDYGYTF. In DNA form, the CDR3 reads TGTGCCAGCAGCAGTCGACAAGGGAGGGACTATGGCTACACCTTC.

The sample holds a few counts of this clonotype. The chain's CDR3 is CASSQVAGLAILFF. The CDR3 DNA reads as TGCGCCAGCAGCCAAGTGGCGGGACTAGCAATTCTGTTCTTC. The chain recombines TRBV4-1 with TRBJ2-1; 9 bases align to TRBD2. Unmatched junction bases numbered 10, after V lost 1 base and J lost 15 bases. This CDR3 comprises 14 residues. CDR1 is MGHRA, CDR2 YSYEKL, per germline.

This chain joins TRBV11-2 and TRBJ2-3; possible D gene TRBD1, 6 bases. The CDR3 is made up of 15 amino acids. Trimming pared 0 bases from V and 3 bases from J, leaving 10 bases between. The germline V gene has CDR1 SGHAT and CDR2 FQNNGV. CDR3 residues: CASSLDQGQTDTQYF. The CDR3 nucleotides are TGTGCCAGCAGCTTAGATCAGGGGCAGACAGATACGCAGTATTTT.

CDR3 amino acids: CASSDLYQETQYF. The CDR3 DNA reads as TGTGCCAGCAGTGATCTGTACCAAGAGACCCAGTACTTC. This chain links TRBV6-1 with TRBJ2-5, with D unresolved. V dropped 3 bases and J dropped 0 bases, with 5 bases sitting between them. The CDR3 sequence is 13 residues long. In germline, CDR1 is MNHNS, CDR2 SASEGT.

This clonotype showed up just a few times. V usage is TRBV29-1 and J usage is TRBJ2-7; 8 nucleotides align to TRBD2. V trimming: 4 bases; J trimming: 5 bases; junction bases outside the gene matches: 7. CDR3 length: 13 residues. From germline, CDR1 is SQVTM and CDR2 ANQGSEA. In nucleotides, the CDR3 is TGCAGCGTTGTACTGGGACTAGTCAACGAGCAGTACTTC. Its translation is CSVVLGLVNEQYF.

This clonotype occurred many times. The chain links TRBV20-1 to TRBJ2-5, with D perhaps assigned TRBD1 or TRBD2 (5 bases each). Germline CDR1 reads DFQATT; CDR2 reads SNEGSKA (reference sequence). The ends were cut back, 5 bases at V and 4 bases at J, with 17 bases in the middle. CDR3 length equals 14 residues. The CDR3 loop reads CSAFHGTTGETQYF. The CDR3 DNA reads TGCAGTGCTTTCCACGGGACCACCGGAGAGACCCAGTACTTC.

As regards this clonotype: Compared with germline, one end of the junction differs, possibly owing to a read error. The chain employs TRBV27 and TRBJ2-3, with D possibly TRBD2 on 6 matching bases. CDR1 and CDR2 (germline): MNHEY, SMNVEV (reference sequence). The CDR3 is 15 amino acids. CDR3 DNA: TGTGCCAGCGGGGACGTGGGAGGTAGCATAGATACGCAGTATTTT. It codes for CASGDVGGSIDTQYF.

CDR3 DNA sequence: TGCGCCAGCAGCTTGGAAGGGGGGGGGCAGTACTTC. The encoded protein is CASSLEGGGQYF. The V call is TRBV5-1, the J call TRBJ2-5; perhaps TRBD2 as D (7 bases). The CDR3 has 12 amino acids. Trimming cost V 0 bases and J 11 bases, with 11 bases left between them. Germline assignment: CDR1 SGHRS and CDR2 YFSETQ. Combining the CDR3 with reference TRBV5-1 and TRBJ2-5 gives the whole variable domain KAGVTQTPRYLIKTRGQQVTLSCSPISGHRSVSWYQQTPGQGLQFLFEYFSETQRNKGNFPGRFSGRQFSNSRSEMNVSTLELGDSALYLCASSLEGGGQYFGPGTRLLVL.

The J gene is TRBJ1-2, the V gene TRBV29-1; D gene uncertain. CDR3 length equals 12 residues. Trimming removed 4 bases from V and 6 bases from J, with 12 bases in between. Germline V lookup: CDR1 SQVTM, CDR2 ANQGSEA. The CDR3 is CSVGRMDDGYTF. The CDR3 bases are TGCAGCGTTGGAAGGATGGATGATGGCTACACCTTC. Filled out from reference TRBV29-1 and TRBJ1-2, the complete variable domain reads SAVISQKPSRDICQRGTSLTIQCQVDSQVTMMFWYRQQPGQSLTLIATANQGSEATYESGFVIDKFPISRPNLTFSTLTVSNMSPEDSSIYLCSVGRMDDGYTFGSGTRLTVV.

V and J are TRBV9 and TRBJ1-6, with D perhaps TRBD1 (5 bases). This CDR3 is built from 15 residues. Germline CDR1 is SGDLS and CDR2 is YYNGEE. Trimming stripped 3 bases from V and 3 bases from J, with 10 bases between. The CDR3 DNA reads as TGTGCCAGCAGCGGGGGACCGCTCTATAATTCACCCCTCCACTTT. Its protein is CASSGGPLYNSPLHF.

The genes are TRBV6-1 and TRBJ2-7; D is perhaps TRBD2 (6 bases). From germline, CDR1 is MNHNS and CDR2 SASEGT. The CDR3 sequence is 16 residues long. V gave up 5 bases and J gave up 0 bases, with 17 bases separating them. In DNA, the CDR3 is TGTGCCAGCAGTTTTCCGGTAGGGACTGACTCCTACGAGCAGTACTTC. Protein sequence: CASSFPVGTDSYEQYF.

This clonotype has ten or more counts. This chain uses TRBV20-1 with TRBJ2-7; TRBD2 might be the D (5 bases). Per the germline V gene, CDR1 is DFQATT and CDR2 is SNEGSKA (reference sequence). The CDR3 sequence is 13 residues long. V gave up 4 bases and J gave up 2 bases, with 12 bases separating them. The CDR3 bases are TGCAGTGCTACCAGCGGCAGGACCTACGAGCAGTACTTC. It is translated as CSATSGRTYEQYF.

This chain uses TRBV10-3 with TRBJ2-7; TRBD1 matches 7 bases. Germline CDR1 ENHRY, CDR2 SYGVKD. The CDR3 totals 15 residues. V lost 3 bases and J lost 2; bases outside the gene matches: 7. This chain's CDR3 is CAISDTLQGTYEQYF. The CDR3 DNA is TGTGCCATCAGTGACACCTTACAGGGGACCTACGAGCAGTACTTC.

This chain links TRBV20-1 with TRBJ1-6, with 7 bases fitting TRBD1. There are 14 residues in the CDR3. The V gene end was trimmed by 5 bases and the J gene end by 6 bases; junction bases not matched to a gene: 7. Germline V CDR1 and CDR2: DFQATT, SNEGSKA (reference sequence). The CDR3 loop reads CSAPEGAGNSPLHF. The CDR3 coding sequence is TGCAGTGCTCCCGAGGGGGCAGGTAATTCACCCCTCCACTTT.

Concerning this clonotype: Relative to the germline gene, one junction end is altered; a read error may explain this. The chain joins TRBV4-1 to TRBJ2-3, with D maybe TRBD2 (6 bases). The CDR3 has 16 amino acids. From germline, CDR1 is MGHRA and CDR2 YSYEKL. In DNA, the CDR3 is TGCGTCAGCAGCCCCGCCCCGCGGGGCCGCACAGATACGCAGTATTTT. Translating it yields CVSSPAPRGRTDTQYF.